The subject of this entry is one T cell receptor beta chain. Its antigen is currently unknown. It was genomic DNA that served as the template for profiling TCR beta VDJ and CDR3. TCRdb processed the reads anew with MiXCR; each CDR3 protein has one entry. Among around 400,000 distinct CDR3 sequences, roughly 64% were seen once, and the ten largest hold approximately 4%. Germline lookup yields CDR1 ENHRY and CDR2 SYGVKD. Unmatched junction bases numbered 14, after V lost 8 bases and J lost 1 base. This CDR3 is built from 18 residues. The data stem from a study of CD8+CD57+ T cells in acquired aplastic anemia. Study findings and constraints: Significance was not reached for CD8+ Simpson's diversity between patients and controls. Sharing between patients and controls was observed for around 30 CD8+ CDR3 sequences.

The specimen was sorted CD4+, CD8+, or CD8+CD57+ T cells (not recorded which) from PBMCs. This TCR was sampled from a human donor in good health, serving as a control. The chain employs TRBV10-3 and TRBJ2-5; 12 bases align to TRBD2. CDR3 sequence: CAIHTPPTSGGSQETQYF. In DNA form, the CDR3 reads TGTGCCATCCATACACCCCCCACTAGCGGGGGGAGCCAAGAGACCCAGTACTTC.